Listed below are T cell receptor beta chains from one sample, sequenced in a study of beta chain features in type 1 diabetes. Measured with immunoSEQ multiplex PCR; TCRdb has only the in-frame clones, and not every one. The table shows some 250,000 clones, with 25% to 30% occurring only once. Specimen: central memory CD4+ T cells from blood. These receptors originate from a man younger than 45 in good health. Each CDR3 is given with its conserved first and last residue. Each record gives: D gene, V gene, J gene, clone size, CDR3 DNA, CDR3 protein. The D gene is left open where the match is weak. Some rows have no size entry. The others give once, few or many, or a class for an expanded clone.

.	TRBV30	TRBJ1-6	.	TGTGCCTGGAGTGTAAATAGTTCACCCCTCCACTTT	CAWSVNSSPLHF
.	TRBV7-9	TRBJ2-5	.	TGTGCCAGCAGCCCTGCATCGGCGGGCGGGGAGACCCAGTACTTC	CASSPASAGGETQYF
.	TRBV30	TRBJ2-5	.	TGTGCCTGGAGTGTACAAAGACTATACTTGGAGACCCAGTACTTC	CAWSVQRLYLETQYF
.	TRBV7-9	TRBJ2-5	many	TGTGCCAGCAGCCCGGGCCGGACAGCACAAGAGACCCAGTACTTC	CASSPGRTAQETQYF
.	TRBV7-2	TRBJ2-5	.	TGTGCCAGCAGCTTGGGGTGCGGGCCTAGCCAAGAGACCCAGTACTTC	CASSLGCGPSQETQYF
TRBD1	TRBV23-1	TRBJ2-1	few	TGCGCCAGCAGTGAAATGACCCGGACAGGATACAATGAGCAGTTCTTC	CASSEMTRTGYNEQFF
.	TRBV28	TRBJ2-7	few	TGTGCCAGCACCCTATCAGGGTTCGAGCAGTACTTC	CASTLSGFEQYF
TRBD2	TRBV4-2	TRBJ2-7	.	TGTGCCAGCAGCCAGGATATTAGCGGGGGGGCCTATGTGCAGTACTTC	CASSQDISGGAYVQYF
.	TRBV5-6	TRBJ2-5	.	TGTGCCAGCAGTCTGTGGGGATCCAGGGGAGAGACCCAGTACTTC	CASSLWGSRGETQYF
.	TRBV30	TRBJ1-1	few	TGTGCCTGGAGGGGCAGGGTAGGGAACACTGAAGCTTTCTTT	CAWRGRVGNTEAFF
.	TRBV9	TRBJ2-1	.	TGTGCCAGCAGCGTATCCCACTATGGTGAGCAGTTCTTC	CASSVSHYGEQFF
.	TRBV18	TRBJ1-2	.	TGTGCCAGCTCACCCAGGACAAGGTTTTATGGCTACACCTTC	CASSPRTRFYGYTF
.	TRBV7-2	TRBJ2-1	many	TGTGCCAGCAGCTTAAGCCAGATGAATGAGCAGTTCTTC	CASSLSQMNEQFF
.	TRBV29-1	TRBJ2-5	.	TGCAGCGCATACCAAGAGACCCAGTACTTC	CSAYQETQYF
.	TRBV2	TRBJ2-5	.	TGTGCCAGCAGGAACACAGAACAAGAGACCCAGTACTTC	CASRNTEQETQYF
.	TRBV30	TRBJ2-1	.	TGTGCCTGGAGTGGCTCTCGACCCCTCGGGGAGCAGTTCTTC	CAWSGSRPLGEQFF
.	TRBV30	TRBJ2-5	many	TGTGCCTGGAGTGTAGGCGGGGAGACCCAGTACTTC	CAWSVGGETQYF
TRBD1	TRBV18	TRBJ1-6	.	TGTGCCAGCTCACCGCTAGACAGGGAATCACCCCTCCACTTT	CASSPLDRESPLHF
.	TRBV2	TRBJ2-7	.	TGTGCCAGCAAGGAAAGCTCCTACGAGCAGTACTTC	CASKESSYEQYF
.	TRBV30	TRBJ2-6	.	TGTGCCTGGTCGGGACAACACTCTGGGGCCAACGTCCTGACTTTC	CAWSGQHSGANVLTF
.	TRBV29-1	TRBJ1-1	few	TGCAGCGTTCGCGCCCCGGCCACTGAAGCTTTCTTT	CSVRAPATEAFF
.	TRBV29-1	TRBJ2-1	few	TGCAGCGTAGAACCCTCTGGCGGGCGTTACTACAATGAGCAGTTCTTC	CSVEPSGGRYYNEQFF
.	TRBV10-3	TRBJ2-7	few	TGTGCCATCAGTGAGTCAACGGCCGGGTACGAGCAGTACTTC	CAISESTAGYEQYF
.	TRBV28	TRBJ1-1	.	TGTGCCAGCAGTTTAAGGGGGGCGAACACTGAAGCTTTCTTT	CASSLRGANTEAFF
.	TRBV7-2	TRBJ2-5	many	TGTGCCAGCAGCCCCAGGCCTCAAGTTGGGGAGACCCAGTACTTC	CASSPRPQVGETQYF
.	TRBV15	TRBJ2-2	.	TGTGCCACCAGCAGAGAAAAGGGACGCACCGGGGAGCTGTTTTTT	CATSREKGRTGELFF
.	TRBV5-6	TRBJ1-1	few	TGTGCCAGCAGCTTTTACCAGAGACCTGAAGCTTTCTTT	CASSFYQRPEAFF
TRBD1	TRBV6-5	TRBJ1-5	.	TGTGCCAGCAGGGCACAGGGGGGAAGCAATCAGCCCCAGCATTTT	CASRAQGGSNQPQHF
.	TRBV30	TRBJ1-1	.	TGTGCCTGGAGTCCCCTAGGCACCAACACTGAAGCTTTCTTT	CAWSPLGTNTEAFF
TRBD2	TRBV7-2	TRBJ2-1	.	TGTGCCAGCAGCTCGATAACTAGCGGGGCTAACAATGAGCAGTTCTTC	CASSSITSGANNEQFF
.	TRBV28	TRBJ2-3	many	TGTGCCAGCAGTTGGGACGGCGCTAGCACAGATACGCAGTATTTT	CASSWDGASTDTQYF
.	TRBV7-9	TRBJ2-1	.	TGTGCCAGCAGCCCCCGACTCGGGGTGCAGTTCTTC	CASSPRLGVQFF
.	TRBV16	TRBJ1-2	.	TGTGCCAGCAGCCACCTACAGGGAGGCTACACCTTC	CASSHLQGGYTF
TRBD2	TRBV5-1	TRBJ2-7	.	TGCGCCAGCAGCGGGGACAGGGTAGAGAAAATAGCGGGAGGGCCCGACCGTTCCTACGAGCAGTACTTC	CASSGDRVEKIAGGPDRSYEQYF
.	TRBV29-1	TRBJ2-1	.	TGCAGCGTTGAAGGATCAGGTTACAATGAGCAGTTCTTC	CSVEGSGYNEQFF
TRBD2	TRBV4-3	TRBJ2-5	few	TGCGCCAGCAGCCAAGATCTTGCTAGCGGGAGAGGAGAGACCCAGTACTTC	CASSQDLASGRGETQYF
TRBD1	TRBV5-4	TRBJ2-5	few	TGTGCCAGCAGCCCCGGGGACAGGGGCTACGGGACCCAGTACTTC	CASSPGDRGYGTQYF
.	TRBV19	TRBJ1-1	.	TGTGCCAGTAGTGTCAGGGGGAACACTGAAGCTTTCTTT	CASSVRGNTEAFF
.	TRBV6-5	TRBJ1-1	.	TGTGCCAGTAAAATGAACACTGAAGCTTTCTTT	CASKMNTEAFF
.	TRBV30	TRBJ1-1	few	TGTGCCTGGACCGCAGGAGGGAGCACTGAAGCTTTCTTT	CAWTAGGSTEAFF
.	TRBV30	TRBJ1-5	.	TGTGCCTGGAGTGTAAGGGGGGATCAGCCCCAGCATTTT	CAWSVRGDQPQHF
TRBD2	TRBV7-6	TRBJ2-5	few	TGTGCCAGCAGCTTATGGCGGCGGGAGGGGACCCAGTACTTC	CASSLWRREGTQYF
TRBD2	TRBV7-8	TRBJ2-1	few	TGTGCCAGCAGCTCCCATAGCGGGGGAAACAATGAGCAGTTCTTC	CASSSHSGGNNEQFF
.	TRBV30	TRBJ2-7	.	TGTGCCTGGAGTATAGGCGGTCGGGAGCAGTACTTC	CAWSIGGREQYF
.	TRBV30	TRBJ1-5	few	TGTGCCTGGAGTGGTACGTCAACCAATCAGCCCCAGCATTTT	CAWSGTSTNQPQHF
.	TRBV18	TRBJ1-1	.	TGTGCCAGCTCACCGCTCCAGGACACTGAAGCTTTCTTT	CASSPLQDTEAFF
TRBD1	TRBV6-6	TRBJ2-7	many	TGTGCCAGCAGTCCGCGACAGGGGGCAGCCTACGAGCAGTACTTC	CASSPRQGAAYEQYF
TRBD2	TRBV20-1	TRBJ2-1	few	TGCAGTGAGGGACTAGTCCTCTTC	CSEGLVLF
TRBD2	TRBV10-3	TRBJ2-1	.	TGTGCCATCTCCAGCGGGGCCTACAATGAGCAGTTCTTC	CAISSGAYNEQFF
TRBD1	TRBV9	TRBJ1-6	.	TGTGCCAGCAGCGCAAACTGGGACAGGGCACCCCTCCACTTT	CASSANWDRAPLHF
.	TRBV18	TRBJ1-1	.	TGTGCCAGCTCACCGTTCCGGGACGGTGAAGCTTTCTTT	CASSPFRDGEAFF
.	TRBV5-6	TRBJ1-1	.	TGTGCCAGCAGCTTGTCATGGCAGACTCTGAACACTGAAGCTTTCTTT	CASSLSWQTLNTEAFF
.	TRBV11-2	TRBJ1-1	.	TGTGCCAGCAGCTTAGCTCCGGTGAACACTGAAGCTTTCTTT	CASSLAPVNTEAFF
TRBD1	TRBV9	TRBJ2-7	.	TGTGCCAGCAGCACCCAAGGGGGCAAAGGCGAGCAGTACTTC	CASSTQGGKGEQYF
.	TRBV30	TRBJ1-3	many	TGTGCCTGGAGTGACAGAAACACCATATATTTT	CAWSDRNTIYF